The 6 T cell receptor beta chains below were found in one sample sequenced in a study of T cell responses to AZD1222 COVID-19 vaccine. Sequencing was performed with immunoSEQ multiplex PCR; in TCRdb, only in-frame clones are kept and a portion is missing. This table holds more than 85,000 clones, around 90% found once. Sequenced here: peripheral blood, sampled on day 0 of AZD1222 vaccination. The receptors shown here come from an adult in good health.

This clone was picked up one time. The chain uses TRBV9 and TRBJ2-7; the D gene is possibly TRBD1 (6 bases). Germline V CDR1 and CDR2: SGDLS, YYNGEE. This CDR3 spans 14 amino acids. The V end was cut by 3 bases, the J end by 2 bases, with 12 bases between. The CDR3 loop reads CASSADGQTYEQYF. The DNA of the CDR3 is TGTGCCAGCAGCGCAGATGGACAGACCTACGAGCAGTACTTC.

The chain links TRBV5-1 to TRBJ2-3; D gene unclear. V was pared by 5 bases and J by 2 bases, with 6 bases between. CDR1 and CDR2 (germline): SGHRS, YFSETQ. This CDR3 spans 12 amino acids. CDR3 coding DNA: TGCGCCAGCAGAACTAACACAGATACGCAGTATTTT. This gives the protein CASRTNTDTQYF.

This sequence joins TRBV27 and TRBJ1-2, with D unclear. Trimming took off 0 bases at V and 4 bases at J, with 12 bases between the two ends. CDR3 length: 15 amino acids. Per germline, CDR1 MNHEY and CDR2 SMNVEV (reference sequence). Written as DNA, the CDR3 is TGTGCCAGCAGTTTATCCAGCTTATTCGGCTATGGCTACACCTTC. Translating gives CASSLSSLFGYGYTF.

The chain employs TRBV5-1 and TRBJ2-1; D is unresolved. The CDR3 runs to 14 residues. Trimming stripped 0 bases from V and 3 bases from J, with 7 bases between. Germline V gene data show CDR1 as SGHRS and CDR2 as YFSETQ. The CDR3 region is CASSLVVGYNEQFF. CDR3 DNA: TGCGCCAGCAGCTTGGTTGTCGGCTACAATGAGCAGTTCTTC.

V and J are TRBV7-9 and TRBJ1-5; no clear D. Trimming left V 7 bases short and J 2 bases short, with 12 bases between. Germline CDR1 reads SEHNR; CDR2 reads FQNEAQ (reference sequence). CDR3 length equals 14 residues. The CDR3 DNA sequence: TGTGCCAGCACCCCCAATACGGGCAATCAGCCCCAGCATTTT. Protein product: CASTPNTGNQPQHF.

The chain has TRBV30 and TRBJ1-4; 12 positions agree with TRBD1. The trim removed 1 base at V and 6 bases at J, leaving 6 bases unmatched. Germline V gives CDR1 GTSNPN, CDR2 SVGIG (reference sequence). The CDR3 totals 16 residues. CDR3 amino acids: CAWSEGTGGWDEKLFF. In DNA form, the CDR3 reads TGTGCCTGGAGTGAAGGGACAGGGGGCTGGGATGAAAAACTGTTTTTT.